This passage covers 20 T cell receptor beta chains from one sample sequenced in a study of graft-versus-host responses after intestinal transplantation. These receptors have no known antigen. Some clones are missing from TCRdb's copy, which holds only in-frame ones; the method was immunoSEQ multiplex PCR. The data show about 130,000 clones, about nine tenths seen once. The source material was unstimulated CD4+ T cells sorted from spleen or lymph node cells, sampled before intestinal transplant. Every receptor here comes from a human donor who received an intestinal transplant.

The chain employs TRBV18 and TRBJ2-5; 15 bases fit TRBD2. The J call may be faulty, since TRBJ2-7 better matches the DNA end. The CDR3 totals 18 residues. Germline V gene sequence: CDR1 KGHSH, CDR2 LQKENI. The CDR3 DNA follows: TGTGCCAGCTTGAGACTGGGACTAGCGGGAGGCACAATATACGAGCAGTACTTC. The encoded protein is CASLRLGLAGGTIYEQYF.

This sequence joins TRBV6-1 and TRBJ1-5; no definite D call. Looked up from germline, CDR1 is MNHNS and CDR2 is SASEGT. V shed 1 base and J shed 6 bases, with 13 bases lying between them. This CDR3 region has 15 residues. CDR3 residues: CASSEEGKGRQPQHF. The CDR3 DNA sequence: TGTGCCAGCAGTGAAGAGGGAAAAGGTCGTCAGCCCCAGCATTTT.

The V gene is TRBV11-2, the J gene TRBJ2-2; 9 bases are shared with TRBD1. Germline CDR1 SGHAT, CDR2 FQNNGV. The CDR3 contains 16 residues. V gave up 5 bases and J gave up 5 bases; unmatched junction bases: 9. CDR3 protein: CASSRTGQGYTGELFF. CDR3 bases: TGTGCCAGCAGCAGGACGGGACAGGGTTATACCGGGGAGCTGTTTTTT. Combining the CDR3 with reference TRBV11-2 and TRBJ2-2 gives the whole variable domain EAGVAQSPRYKIIEKRQSVAFWCNPISGHATLYWYQQILGQGPKLLIQFQNNGVVDDSQLPKDRFSAERLKGVDSTLKIQPAKLEDSAVYLCASSRTGQGYTGELFFGEGSRLTVL.

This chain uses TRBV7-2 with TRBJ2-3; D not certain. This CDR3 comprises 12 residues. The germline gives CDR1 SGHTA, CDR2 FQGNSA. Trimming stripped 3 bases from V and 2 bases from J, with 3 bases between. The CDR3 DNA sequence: TGTGCCAGCAGCTTCGACACAGATACGCAGTATTTT. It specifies CASSFDTDTQYF.

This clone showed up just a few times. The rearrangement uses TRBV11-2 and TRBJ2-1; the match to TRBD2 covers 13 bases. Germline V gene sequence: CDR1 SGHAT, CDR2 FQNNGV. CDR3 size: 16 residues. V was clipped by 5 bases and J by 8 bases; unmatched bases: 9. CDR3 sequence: CASSLRTSGSWDEQFF. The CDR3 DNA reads TGTGCCAGCAGCCTCCGGACTAGCGGGAGTTGGGATGAGCAGTTCTTC.

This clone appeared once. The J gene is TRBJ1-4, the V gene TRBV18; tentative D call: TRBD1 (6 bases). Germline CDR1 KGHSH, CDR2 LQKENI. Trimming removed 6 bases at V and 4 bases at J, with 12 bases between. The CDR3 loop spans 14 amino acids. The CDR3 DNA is TGTGCCAGCTCCAGGACAGTGAATAATGAAAAACTGTTTTTT. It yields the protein CASSRTVNNEKLFF.

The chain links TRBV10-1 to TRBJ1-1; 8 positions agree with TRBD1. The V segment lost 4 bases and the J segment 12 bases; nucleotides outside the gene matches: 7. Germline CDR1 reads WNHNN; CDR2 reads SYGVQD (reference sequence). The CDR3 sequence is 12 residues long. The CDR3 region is CASSAAGGRTFF. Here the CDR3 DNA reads TGCGCCAGCAGTGCCGCAGGGGGCAGAACTTTCTTT.

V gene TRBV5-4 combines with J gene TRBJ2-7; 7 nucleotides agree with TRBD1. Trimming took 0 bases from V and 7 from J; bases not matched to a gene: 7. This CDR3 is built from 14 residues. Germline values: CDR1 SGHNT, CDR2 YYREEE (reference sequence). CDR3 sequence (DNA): TGTGCCAGCAGCTTGGTCGGGACAGCGTCAGAGCAGTACTTC. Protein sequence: CASSLVGTASEQYF. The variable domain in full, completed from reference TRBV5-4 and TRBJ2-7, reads ETGVTQSPTHLIKTRGQQVTLRCSSQSGHNTVSWYQQALGQGPQFIFQYYREEENGRGNFPPRFSGLQFPNYSSELNVNALELDDSALYLCASSLVGTASEQYFGPGTRLTVT.

CDR3 protein: CASSLDSYTQETQYF. CDR3 coding DNA: TGTGCCAGCAGCTTGGATTCGTACACTCAGGAGACCCAGTACTTC. V gene TRBV5-4 combines with J gene TRBJ2-5; no firm D call. The CDR3 runs 15 residues. V lost 0 bases and J lost 5, with 14 bases in between. Germline CDR1 reads SGHNT; CDR2 reads YYREEE (reference sequence). Full variable domain (remainder filled in from reference TRBV5-4 and TRBJ2-5): ETGVTQSPTHLIKTRGQQVTLRCSSQSGHNTVSWYQQALGQGPQFIFQYYREEENGRGNFPPRFSGLQFPNYSSELNVNALELDDSALYLCASSLDSYTQETQYFGPGTRLLVL.

The CDR3 protein is CASTGGGNEQFF. In nucleotides, the CDR3 is TGTGCCAGCACCGGGGGTGGTAATGAGCAGTTCTTC. This chain links TRBV2 with TRBJ2-1, with a tentative D call TRBD2 (6 bases). This CDR3 is built from 12 residues. Germline assignment: CDR1 SNHLY and CDR2 FYNNEI. The ends were cut back, 7 bases at V and 7 bases at J, with 11 bases in the middle.

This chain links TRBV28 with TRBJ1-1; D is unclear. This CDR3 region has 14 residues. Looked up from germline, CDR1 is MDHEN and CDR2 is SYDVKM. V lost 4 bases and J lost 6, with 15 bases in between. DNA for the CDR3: TGTGCCAGCAGTTCCCCCGGCGGCCGGCCTGAAGCTTTCTTT. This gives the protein CASSSPGGRPEAFF.

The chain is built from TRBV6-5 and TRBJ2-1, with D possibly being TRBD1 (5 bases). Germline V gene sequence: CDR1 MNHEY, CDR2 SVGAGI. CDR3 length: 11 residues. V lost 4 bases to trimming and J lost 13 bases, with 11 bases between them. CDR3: CASSLGPIQFF. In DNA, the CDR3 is TGTGCCAGCAGTTTGGGGCCTATCCAGTTCTTC.

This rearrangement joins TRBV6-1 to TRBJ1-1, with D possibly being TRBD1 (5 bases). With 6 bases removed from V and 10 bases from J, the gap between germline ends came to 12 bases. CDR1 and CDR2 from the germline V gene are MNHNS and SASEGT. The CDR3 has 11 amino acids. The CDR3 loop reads CASSTGVVAFF. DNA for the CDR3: TGTGCCAGCAGCACAGGCGTCGTAGCTTTCTTT.

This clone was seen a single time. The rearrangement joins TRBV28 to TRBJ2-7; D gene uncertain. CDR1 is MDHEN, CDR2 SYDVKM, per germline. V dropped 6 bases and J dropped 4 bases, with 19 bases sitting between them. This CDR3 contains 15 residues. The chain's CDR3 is CASSLRASGPYEQYF. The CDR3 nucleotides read TGTGCCAGCAGCCTTAGGGCTTCCGGGCCGTACGAGCAGTACTTC.

This CDR3 is CASSSTHSWSEAFF. For the CDR3, the DNA is TGTGCCAGCAGCTCGACCCACAGCTGGTCTGAAGCTTTCTTT. The chain recombines TRBV5-8 with TRBJ1-1; D is unclear. CDR3 length: 14 residues. Trimming left V 3 bases short and J 6 bases short, with 15 bases between. Germline V gene lookup returns CDR1 SGHTS and CDR2 YDEGEE.

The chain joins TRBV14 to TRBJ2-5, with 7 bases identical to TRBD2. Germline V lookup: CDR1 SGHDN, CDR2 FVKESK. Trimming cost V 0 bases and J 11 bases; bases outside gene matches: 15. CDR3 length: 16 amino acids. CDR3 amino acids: CASSQDSPIWAGEQYF. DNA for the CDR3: TGTGCCAGCAGCCAAGATTCCCCGATATGGGCGGGGGAGCAGTACTTC.

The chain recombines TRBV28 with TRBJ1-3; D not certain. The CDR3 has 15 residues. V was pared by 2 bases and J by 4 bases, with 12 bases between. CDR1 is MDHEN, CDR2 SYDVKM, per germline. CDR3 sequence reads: CASSLPPPVGNTIYF. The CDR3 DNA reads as TGTGCCAGCAGTTTACCCCCCCCGGTAGGAAACACCATATATTTT. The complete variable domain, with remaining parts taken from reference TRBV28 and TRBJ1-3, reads DVKVTQSSRYLVKRTGEKVFLECVQDMDHENMFWYRQDPGLGLRLIYFSYDVKMKEKGDIPEGYSVSREKKERFSLILESASTNQTSMYLCASSLPPPVGNTIYFGEGSWLTVV.

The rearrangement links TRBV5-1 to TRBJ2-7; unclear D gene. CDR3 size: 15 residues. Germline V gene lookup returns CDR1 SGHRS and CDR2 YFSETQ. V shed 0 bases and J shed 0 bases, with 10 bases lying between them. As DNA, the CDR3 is TGCGCCAGCAGCTTGGACCAGCCAAGCTCCTACGAGCAGTACTTC. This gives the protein CASSLDQPSSYEQYF.

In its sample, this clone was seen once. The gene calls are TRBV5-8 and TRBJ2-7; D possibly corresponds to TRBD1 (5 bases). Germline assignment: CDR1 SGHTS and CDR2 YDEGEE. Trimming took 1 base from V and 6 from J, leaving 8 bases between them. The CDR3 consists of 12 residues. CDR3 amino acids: CASSLRGGEQYF. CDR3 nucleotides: TGTGCCAGCAGCTTGAGGGGTGGCGAGCAGTACTTC. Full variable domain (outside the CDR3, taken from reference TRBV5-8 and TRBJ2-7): EAGVTQSPTHLIKTRGQQATLRCSPISGHTSVYWYQQALGLGLQFLLWYDEGEERNRGNFPPRFSGRQFPNYSSELNVNALELEDSALYLCASSLRGGEQYFGPGTRLTVT.

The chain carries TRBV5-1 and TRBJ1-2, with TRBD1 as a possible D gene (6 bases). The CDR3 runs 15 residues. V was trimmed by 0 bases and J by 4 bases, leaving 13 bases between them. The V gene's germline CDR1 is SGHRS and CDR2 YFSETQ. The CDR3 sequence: CASSLDRVEIYGYTF. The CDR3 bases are TGCGCCAGCAGCTTGGACAGGGTGGAAATCTATGGCTACACCTTC.